The 17 T cell receptor beta chains below come from one sample, sequenced in a study of OX40 agonist ivuxolimab in advanced cancers. Preparation of the library involved the immunoSEQ multiplex PCR assay. TCRdb took over this immuneACCESS table, retaining in-frame rearrangements with V and J assigned. Such tables are incomplete; in checked studies, under half of the missing clones stem from an unresolved V gene, and the remainder is unexplained. The sample has about 72,000 clones on record, roughly 87% of them singletons. The ten top clones hold about 10% of the sample. Material: CD4+ or CD8+ T cells sorted from blood, obtained in a trial of the OX40 agonist ivuxolimab. Every receptor here comes from an adult with an advanced solid tumor such as melanoma, head and neck, liver or kidney cancer.

This chain links TRBV5-1 with TRBJ2-1; D possibly corresponds to TRBD1 (5 bases). With 4 bases removed from V and 5 bases from J, the gap between germline ends came to 13 bases. This CDR3 region has 14 residues. CDR1 and CDR2 from the germline V gene are SGHRS and YFSETQ. The CDR3 here is CASSPQGANNEQFF. The CDR3 region has the DNA TGCGCCAGCAGCCCTCAAGGGGCGAACAATGAGCAGTTCTTC.

The genes are TRBV2 and TRBJ2-7; 7 nucleotides align to TRBD2. The CDR3 contains 10 residues. The J segment lost 9 bases and the V segment lost 6 bases, leaving 2 bases of the junction unmatched. Per the germline V gene, CDR1 is SNHLY and CDR2 is FYNNEI. The CDR3 protein is CASRAGVQYF. CDR3 DNA: TGTGCCAGCAGGGCGGGGGTGCAGTACTTC.

This chain links TRBV7-9 with TRBJ2-1; 7 bases line up with TRBD1. This CDR3 is built from 15 residues. Germline CDR1 is SEHNR and CDR2 is FQNEAQ (reference sequence). V dropped 2 bases and J dropped 7; count of bases not matched to a gene: 8. In nucleotides, the CDR3 is TGTGCCAGCAGCTTAAGGGGGCGCCCCGTAAATGAGCAGTTCTTC. Amino acid sequence: CASSLRGRPVNEQFF. Full variable domain (remainder filled in from reference TRBV7-9 and TRBJ2-1): DTGVSQNPRHKITKRGQNVTFRCDPISEHNRLYWYRQTLGQGPEFLTYFQNEAQLEKSRLLSDRFSAERPKGSFSTLEIQRTEQGDSAMYLCASSLRGRPVNEQFFGPGTRLTVL.

The chain employs TRBV28 and TRBJ1-2; 10 bases line up with TRBD1. Per the germline V gene, CDR1 is MDHEN and CDR2 is SYDVKM. V was clipped by 3 bases and J by 4 bases; unmatched bases: 8. The CDR3 sequence is 16 residues long. In DNA form, the CDR3 reads TGTGCCAGCAGTTTGTTTCAGACAGGGGGCAGCTATGGCTACACCTTC. Translating it yields CASSLFQTGGSYGYTF.

The J gene is TRBJ2-5, the V gene TRBV7-8; perhaps TRBD1 as D (6 bases). The DNA end favors TRBJ2-7, so the J call may be wrong. There are 15 residues in the CDR3. Germline values: CDR1 SGHVS, CDR2 FQNEAQ. CDR3 nucleotides: TGTGCCAGCAGCTTAGTAGGCAGGGGCACCTACGAGCAGTACTTC. As protein: CASSLVGRGTYEQYF.

The rearrangement links TRBV2 to TRBJ2-5, with unresolved D. V lost 6 bases, J lost 3 bases, and 5 bases lay in between. The CDR3 contains 11 residues. The germline gives CDR1 SNHLY, CDR2 FYNNEI. CDR3 sequence: CASRPKETQYF. DNA for the CDR3: TGTGCCAGCAGACCCAAAGAGACCCAGTACTTC.

The J gene is TRBJ1-5, the V gene TRBV5-5; D is unclear. V lost 1 base to trimming and J lost 3 bases, with 8 bases between them. The CDR3 totals 14 residues. Germline CDR1 SGHKS, CDR2 YYEKEE (reference sequence). The CDR3 region has the DNA TGTGCCAGCAGCTTGAACCTGGACAATCAGCCCCAGCATTTT. It is translated as CASSLNLDNQPQHF.

This chain's CDR3 is CASSLGTGILYEQYF. CDR3 DNA sequence: TGTGCCAGCAGCCTAGGGACAGGGATTTTATACGAGCAGTACTTC. The J gene is TRBJ2-7, the V gene TRBV14; 9 nucleotides align to TRBD1. Germline V lookup: CDR1 SGHDN, CDR2 FVKESK. This CDR3 region has 15 residues. V lost 4 bases and J lost 4; bases outside the gene matches: 8.

The V and J genes are TRBV14 and TRBJ2-2; TRBD1 is a possible D gene (6 bases). Germline values: CDR1 SGHDN, CDR2 FVKESK. V was pared by 4 bases and J by 8 bases, with 11 bases between. The length of the CDR3 is 13 residues. This CDR3 is CASSPYTGGELFF. The CDR3 region has the DNA TGTGCCAGCAGCCCTTATACAGGGGGGGAGCTGTTTTTT.

The chain is built from TRBV5-6 and TRBJ1-2; D is undetermined. The germline gives CDR1 SGHDT, CDR2 YYEEEE. Trimming took 4 bases from V and 4 from J, leaving 17 bases between them. The CDR3 runs 15 residues. For the CDR3, the DNA is TGTGCCAGCAGCCGCGGGCCTCAGGCTAGCTATGGCTACACCTTC. Its protein is CASSRGPQASYGYTF.

This chain connects TRBV5-1 to TRBJ1-5, with a weak D call TRBD1 (6 bases). In germline, CDR1 is SGHRS, CDR2 YFSETQ. The CDR3 consists of 16 residues. With 1 base removed from V and 1 base from J, the gap between germline ends came to 12 bases. CDR3 DNA sequence: TGCGCCAGCAGCTTGCATGGCAGGGGAAGCAATCAGCCCCAGCATTTT. Residues: CASSLHGRGSNQPQHF. Looking up the rest from reference TRBV5-1 and TRBJ1-5 gives the full variable domain: KAGVTQTPRYLIKTRGQQVTLSCSPISGHRSVSWYQQTPGQGLQFLFEYFSETQRNKGNFPGRFSGRQFSNSRSEMNVSTLELGDSALYLCASSLHGRGSNQPQHFGDGTRLSIL.

The chain carries TRBV4-2 and TRBJ2-3; 7 bases fit TRBD2. The germline CDR1 and CDR2 sequences are LGHNA and YNFKEQ. V was pared by 0 bases and J by 5 bases, with 8 bases of the junction left unmatched. CDR3 size: 16 residues. The CDR3 coding sequence is TGTGCCAGCAGCCAAGATATGGCGGGAGAGGAAGATACGCAGTATTTT. Translating gives CASSQDMAGEEDTQYF.

This chain connects TRBV2 to TRBJ2-5; no clear D. V was cut by 5 bases and J by 4 bases, with 5 bases left in between. The CDR3 runs 11 residues. Germline assignment: CDR1 SNHLY and CDR2 FYNNEI. This CDR3 is CASSYGETQYF. DNA for the CDR3: TGTGCCAGCAGTTATGGAGAGACCCAGTACTTC.

The genes are TRBV2 and TRBJ1-2, with D hard to call. This CDR3 has 13 residues. Trimming left V 6 bases short and J 4 bases short, with 12 bases between. CDR1 SNHLY and CDR2 FYNNEI come from the germline V gene. The CDR3, as DNA: TGTGCCAGCAGGCCCCGGTTTTTCTATGGCTACACCTTC. Its translation: CASRPRFFYGYTF.

This clone was observed once. The rearrangement links TRBV28 to TRBJ2-7; the match to TRBD1 covers 8 bases. The ends lost 2 bases at V and 7 bases at J; junction bases unmatched: 7. The CDR3 spans 14 residues. Germline V lookup: CDR1 MDHEN, CDR2 SYDVKM. The CDR3 spells CASSLRGDRSEQYF. The CDR3 nucleotides read TGTGCCAGCAGTTTAAGGGGGGACAGGTCGGAGCAGTACTTC. Looking up the rest from reference TRBV28 and TRBJ2-7 gives the full variable domain: DVKVTQSSRYLVKRTGEKVFLECVQDMDHENMFWYRQDPGLGLRLIYFSYDVKMKEKGDIPEGYSVSREKKERFSLILESASTNQTSMYLCASSLRGDRSEQYFGPGTRLTVT.

CDR3 protein: CASSPWETSKGNEQYF. The CDR3 nucleotides are TGTGCCAGCAGCCCTTGGGAGACTAGTAAGGGGAACGAGCAGTACTTC. The chain combines TRBV5-4 with TRBJ2-7, with D possibly matching TRBD2 (6 bases). The V end lost 4 bases, the J end lost 5 bases, and 22 bases lay between the germline ends. Germline V lookup: CDR1 SGHNT, CDR2 YYREEE (reference sequence). The CDR3 runs to 16 residues.

The CDR3 sequence is CASRAWGDSNQPQHF. The DNA for the CDR3 is TGTGCCAGCAGAGCTTGGGGGGATAGCAATCAGCCCCAGCATTTT. The chain joins TRBV6-5 to TRBJ1-5; a possible D gene is TRBD1 (5 bases). This CDR3 comprises 15 residues. Germline V lookup: CDR1 MNHEY, CDR2 SVGAGI. The V end was cut by 6 bases, the J end by 0 bases, with 12 bases between.